The 15 T cell receptor beta chains below were found in one sample sequenced in a study of cytomegalovirus exposure and HLA in healthy donors. 60 Vbeta and 13 Jbeta primers were used in PCR. Data came from immunoSEQ multiplex PCR; TCRdb stores just in-frame clones and leaves some out. Recorded for this sample: more than 45,000 clones. Sequencing input: PBMCs. The receptor set was obtained from a woman under 40 in good health and CMV-seropositive.

The chain carries TRBV5-5 and TRBJ2-7; a possible D gene is TRBD2 (6 bases). The CDR3 contains 13 residues. V shed 0 bases and J shed 7 bases, with 11 bases lying between them. Germline lookup yields CDR1 SGHKS and CDR2 YYEKEE (reference sequence). The CDR3 nucleotides read TGTGCCAGCAGCTTGGACCCTGGGGGGGAGCAGTACTTC. Protein product: CASSLDPGGEQYF.

The chain employs TRBV5-1 and TRBJ2-2; TRBD1 matches at 8 bases. Germline CDR1 and CDR2: SGHRS and YFSETQ. V dropped 4 bases and J dropped 5; count of bases not matched to a gene: 4. The CDR3 extends over 14 amino acids. The CDR3 region is CASSAGQETGELFF. DNA for the CDR3: TGCGCCAGCAGCGCGGGACAGGAGACCGGGGAGCTGTTTTTT.

The V call is TRBV6-1, the J call TRBJ1-5; D is ambiguous. The length of the CDR3 is 11 residues. Trimming shortened V by 7 bases and J by 7 bases, and 8 bases separated the two germline ends. Germline-derived CDR1 and CDR2 are MNHNS and SASEGT. Written as DNA, the CDR3 is TGTGCCAGCACCCCCGAGCAGCCCCAGCATTTT. It is translated as CASTPEQPQHF.

The rearrangement uses TRBV19 and TRBJ1-3, with D maybe TRBD1 (5 bases). The germline CDR1 and CDR2 sequences are LNHDA and SQIVND (reference sequence). Between the trimmed V and J ends, which lost 5 bases and 2 bases, there was a span of 7 bases. The CDR3 has 13 residues. The CDR3 is CASSSGAGNTIYF. The CDR3 nucleotides read TGTGCCAGTAGTTCGGGGGCTGGAAACACCATATATTTT.

The chain has TRBV6-5 and TRBJ1-5; D ambiguous. With 6 bases removed from V and 7 bases from J, the gap between germline ends came to 13 bases. The CDR3 consists of 13 residues. Germline assignment: CDR1 MNHEY and CDR2 SVGAGI. Here the CDR3 reads CASRREVGQPQHF. The CDR3 DNA reads TGTGCCAGCAGGAGGGAGGTTGGGCAGCCCCAGCATTTT.

The chain combines TRBV6-6 with TRBJ2-7; 10 positions agree with TRBD1. The CDR3 runs to 15 residues. Germline V CDR1 and CDR2: MNHNY, SVGAGI (reference sequence). The V and J ends lost 5 bases and 0 bases, in that order; junction bases with no gene match: 4. CDR3 nucleotide sequence: TGTGCCAGCAGTCGGGGACAGGGGTACTCCTACGAGCAGTACTTC. This sequence encodes CASSRGQGYSYEQYF.

A word on this clone: Other DNA variants within this sample encode the same CDR3. The chain couples TRBV9 to TRBJ1-1; D call uncertain. This CDR3 has 13 amino acids. Per germline, CDR1 SGDLS and CDR2 YYNGEE. Trimming cost V 0 bases and J 1 base, with 4 bases left between them. The CDR3: CASSVGRNTEAFF. CDR3 bases: TGTGCCAGCAGCGTAGGCAGGAACACTGAAGCTTTCTTT.

This chain joins TRBV6-5 and TRBJ1-2; 8 positions agree with TRBD1. V shed 6 bases, J shed 4 bases, and the junction held 7 bases outside the gene matches. CDR1 MNHEY and CDR2 SVGAGI come from the germline V gene. CDR3 length: 14 amino acids. CDR3 protein: CASRGDRLIYGYTF. Written as DNA, the CDR3 is TGTGCCAGCAGGGGGGACAGGTTGATCTATGGCTACACCTTC.

CDR3 region: CASRPTGPMGGYTF. The CDR3 bases are TGTGCCAGCAGACCCACAGGGCCCATGGGAGGCTACACCTTC. This chain connects TRBV6-5 to TRBJ1-2; D may be TRBD1 (6 bases). From germline, CDR1 is MNHEY and CDR2 SVGAGI. Trimming cost V 6 bases and J 8 bases, with 19 bases left between them. The CDR3 runs 14 residues.

The chain is built from TRBV30 and TRBJ1-5; TRBD1 matches at 8 bases. Trimming cost V 2 bases and J 11 bases; bases outside gene matches: 8. Germline CDR1 GTSNPN, CDR2 SVGIG (reference sequence). The CDR3 loop spans 13 amino acids. In DNA form, the CDR3 reads TGTGCCTGGAGTAACAGGGGGTCAGGGTCCCAGCATTTT. Translated: CAWSNRGSGSQHF.

The V call is TRBV28, the J call TRBJ2-2, with D tentatively TRBD2 (6 bases). The CDR3 consists of 14 residues. The germline CDR1 and CDR2 sequences are MDHEN and SYDVKM. Trimming pared 3 bases from V and 3 bases from J, leaving 8 bases between. CDR3 sequence reads: CASSFLADTGELFF. The DNA of the CDR3 is TGTGCCAGCAGTTTTTTAGCGGACACCGGGGAGCTGTTTTTT.

V gene TRBV6-6 combines with J gene TRBJ1-2, with D possibly matching TRBD1 (6 bases). Germline lookup yields CDR1 MNHNY and CDR2 SVGAGI (reference sequence). V was shortened by 7 bases and J by 4 bases, with 16 bases between the two germline ends. The CDR3 length is 14 residues. CDR3 amino acids: CASTQQGPTYGYTF. The CDR3 nucleotides are TGTGCCAGCACCCAGCAGGGGCCTACCTATGGCTACACCTTC.

The chain joins TRBV30 to TRBJ1-2; D unclear. Germline V lookup: CDR1 GTSNPN, CDR2 SVGIG (reference sequence). Between the trimmed V and J ends, which lost 0 bases and 6 bases, there was a span of 5 bases. The CDR3 loop spans 11 amino acids. CDR3 in amino acids: CAWSVRDGYTF. The CDR3 DNA sequence: TGTGCCTGGAGTGTGAGGGATGGCTACACCTTC.

The rearrangement links TRBV30 to TRBJ1-2; 8 bases match TRBD1. The CDR3 length is 13 residues. V was clipped by 8 bases and J by 2 bases; unmatched bases: 7. The germline CDR1 and CDR2 sequences are GTSNPN and SVGIG (reference sequence). CDR3 coding DNA: TGTGCCCACTACGGACAGGGCAACTATGGCTACACCTTC. This translates into CAHYGQGNYGYTF.

The chain carries TRBV25-1 and TRBJ2-5; D is uncertain. V lost 3 bases to trimming and J lost 1 base, with 12 bases between them. The CDR3 length is 15 residues. Germline CDR1 is MGHDK and CDR2 is SYGVNS. CDR3: CASSDEFASQETQYF. As DNA, the CDR3 is TGTGCCAGCAGTGATGAATTTGCCAGCCAAGAGACCCAGTACTTC.